This is a list of T cell receptor beta chains from one sample in a study of blood T cells in healthy people across ages. TCRdb ran MiXCR on the 5' RACE reads and lists one entry per CDR3 protein. The data contain some 1.6 million distinct CDR3 sequences, about 31% of them singletons. Sequencing was performed on blood. Receptors originate from a woman in her 30s in good health. The CDR3 runs from the conserved cysteine through the conserved F or W. For some rows the clone size is stated as once, few or many, or as a class when expanded; others skip it.

v_call,cdr3_length,clone_size,cdr3_aa
TRBV29-1,14,few,CSVVIQGVSYEQYF
TRBV5-5,16,once,CASSLSSGAETGELFF
TRBV5-1,15,.,CASNSGDKAGQPQHF
TRBV3-1,14,few,CASSQGSQYQPQHF
TRBV7-9,16,few,CASRDGLQPTYNEQFF
TRBV7-3,14,.,CASSLGEGVGGYTF
TRBV11-1,16,.,CASSRFLVQSTGELFF
TRBV3-1,11,.,CASSQSGEQFF
TRBV2,13,few,CASSADGGDTQYF
TRBV7-6,18,.,CASSPDWAGLSSYNEQFF
TRBV6-1,15,.,CASSEAGPLNTEAFF
TRBV9,13,.,CASSAGSYTEAFF
TRBV4-1,20,.,CASSPKGGPAGVVVGETQYF
TRBV29-1,15,few,CSGGTSGRSANEQFF
TRBV20-1,12,.,CSAYTGGTEAFF
TRBV4-1,15,many,CASSPLTSGSYEQYF
TRBV3-1,14,few,CASSYQSGQETQYF
TRBV29-1,11,few,CSVYGRGNTFF
TRBV12-3/TRBV12-4,13,.,CASSPAAGYGYTF
TRBV7-3,16,once,CASSLISRGGTGELFF
TRBV5-1,18,few,CASSRIPTPRGGNTEAFF
TRBV28,15,.,CASSLLPGTGEKQYF
TRBV9,21,.,CASLRSNLTPLCGRVYNEQFF
TRBV30,14,few,CAWSARDLRETQYF
TRBV11-2,18,.,CASSLEPVTLRRQETQYF
TRBV7-2,15,.,CASSLEGGLSETQYF
TRBV7-2,16,.,CASSSGTSGRLNEQFF
TRBV5-4,17,.,CASSLGTASGSYNEQFF